These 17 T cell receptor beta chains came from one sample sequenced in a study of cytomegalovirus exposure and HLA in healthy donors. The PCR contained 60 Vbeta and 13 Jbeta primers. TCRdb's copy holds only in-frame clones and misses some; the assay was immunoSEQ multiplex PCR. Among some 130,000 clones, around 79% were seen once, and the ten largest hold 3.3%. The source material was PBMCs. These receptors all stem from a woman in her twenties or thirties in good health and CMV-seropositive.

The chain employs TRBV5-1 and TRBJ2-6, with a weak D call TRBD1 (6 bases). Trimming cost V 3 bases and J 2 bases, with 9 bases left between them. The CDR3 has 15 amino acids. CDR1 and CDR2 from the germline V gene are SGHRS and YFSETQ. In DNA, the CDR3 is TGCGCCAGCAGCTACGGACAGACTGGGGCCAACGTCCTGACTTTC. Amino acid sequence: CASSYGQTGANVLTF.

This rearrangement joins TRBV7-2 to TRBJ1-3; no reliable D call. From germline, CDR1 is SGHTA and CDR2 FQGNSA. The V end lost 5 bases, the J end lost 0 bases, and 17 bases lay between the germline ends. CDR3 size: 17 residues. CDR3 sequence (DNA): TGTGCCAGCAGCCGCCGCCGGGGTAGCCCCTCTGGAAACACCATATATTTT. Protein sequence: CASSRRRGSPSGNTIYF.

The chain has TRBV7-2 and TRBJ1-4, with D possibly TRBD1 on 5 matching bases. Trimming stripped 6 bases from V and 8 bases from J, with 16 bases between. CDR3 size: 14 residues. Germline-derived CDR1 and CDR2 are SGHTA and FQGNSA. CDR3 sequence reads: CASRQSSGGEKLFF. In DNA form, the CDR3 reads TGTGCCAGCAGACAATCAAGTGGGGGGGAAAAACTGTTTTTT.

In the case of this clone: The identical CDR3 is also encoded by other nucleotide sequences in the sample. The gene calls are TRBV11-2 and TRBJ2-1; D remains ambiguous. V shed 6 bases and J shed 0 bases, with 6 bases lying between them. CDR1 and CDR2 from the germline V gene are SGHAT and FQNNGV. The CDR3 totals 13 residues. The CDR3 region is CASSSYSYNEQFF. The DNA for the CDR3 is TGTGCCAGCAGTTCCTACTCCTACAATGAGCAGTTCTTC.

This chain uses TRBV5-1 with TRBJ2-1; unclear D gene. This CDR3 contains 12 residues. Germline V CDR1 and CDR2: SGHRS, YFSETQ. Trimming cost V 0 bases and J 6 bases, with 4 bases left between them. The CDR3 loop reads CASSLASNEQFF. CDR3 coding DNA: TGCGCCAGCAGCTTGGCCAGCAATGAGCAGTTCTTC. Full variable domain (outside the CDR3, taken from reference TRBV5-1 and TRBJ2-1): KAGVTQTPRYLIKTRGQQVTLSCSPISGHRSVSWYQQTPGQGLQFLFEYFSETQRNKGNFPGRFSGRQFSNSRSEMNVSTLELGDSALYLCASSLASNEQFFGPGTRLTVL.

The chain uses TRBV7-2 and TRBJ2-3; TRBD1 agrees at 10 bases. The CDR3 runs to 16 residues. The germline V gene encodes CDR1 SGHTA and CDR2 FQGNSA. Unmatched junction bases numbered 5, after V lost 1 base and J lost 4 bases. CDR3 sequence: CASSLVGQGSPDTQYF. The CDR3 nucleotides read TGTGCCAGCAGCTTAGTGGGACAGGGGTCGCCAGATACGCAGTATTTT.

The chain is built from TRBV27 and TRBJ1-2, with TRBD1 as a possible D gene (6 bases). Looked up from germline, CDR1 is MNHEY and CDR2 is SMNVEV (reference sequence). Trimming shortened V by 3 bases and J by 2 bases, and 13 bases separated the two germline ends. The CDR3 consists of 15 residues. The CDR3 coding sequence is TGTGCCAGCAGTTTTGGGGGAGGGGGAAACTATGGCTACACCTTC. Protein sequence: CASSFGGGGNYGYTF.

The chain couples TRBV27 to TRBJ2-1, with 13 bases identical to TRBD2. After removal of 4 bases from V and 8 bases from J, the junction contained 8 bases not matched to a gene. The CDR3 sequence is 16 residues long. Germline CDR1 MNHEY, CDR2 SMNVEV (reference sequence). CDR3 DNA: TGTGCCAGCAGTTCGTTTCGGACTAGCGGGGGTGATGAGCAGTTCTTC. Its translation: CASSSFRTSGGDEQFF.

The chain has TRBV6-5 and TRBJ2-7; perhaps TRBD2 as D (7 bases). The germline V and J ends were trimmed by 0 bases and 5 bases, with 17 bases remaining between them. Per the germline V gene, CDR1 is MNHEY and CDR2 is SVGAGI. This CDR3 region has 16 residues. The CDR3 coding sequence is TGTGCCAGCAGTTACTCCTTCAGTGCGGGGGCTAACGAGCAGTACTTC. Residues: CASSYSFSAGANEQYF.

CDR3 sequence: CATRTSPGKLFF. CDR3 coding DNA: TGTGCCACCCGTACTTCGCCCGGAAAACTGTTTTTT. The chain is built from TRBV2 and TRBJ1-4; D gene ambiguous. The CDR3 is 12 residues long. Per the germline V gene, CDR1 is SNHLY and CDR2 is FYNNEI. V was clipped by 10 bases and J by 10 bases, with 16 bases between them.

V usage is TRBV6-6 and J usage is TRBJ2-3; D is uncertain. There are 12 residues in the CDR3. V lost 2 bases and J 10 bases, leaving 10 bases between the germline ends. The germline gives CDR1 MNHNY, CDR2 SVGAGI (reference sequence). CDR3 residues: CASSYTASAQYF. CDR3 DNA sequence: TGTGCCAGCAGTTACACCGCCAGCGCGCAGTATTTT.

The gene calls are TRBV7-6 and TRBJ2-7; 11 nucleotides align to TRBD2. CDR3 size: 15 residues. Germline V gives CDR1 SGHVS, CDR2 FNYEAQ. V trimming: 5 bases; J trimming: 2 bases; junction bases outside the gene matches: 5. In nucleotides, the CDR3 is TGTGCCAGCAGCACACTAGCGGGGGAGACCTACGAGCAGTACTTC. Residues: CASSTLAGETYEQYF.

The chain uses TRBV28 and TRBJ2-1; D is perhaps TRBD1 (6 bases). The length of the CDR3 is 14 residues. V was shortened by 6 bases and J by 0 bases, with 9 bases between the two germline ends. CDR1 and CDR2 from the germline V gene are MDHEN and SYDVKM. CDR3: CASRPQGSYNEQFF. CDR3 bases: TGTGCCAGCAGGCCACAGGGCTCCTACAATGAGCAGTTCTTC. The full variable domain, completed using reference TRBV28 and TRBJ2-1, is DVKVTQSSRYLVKRTGEKVFLECVQDMDHENMFWYRQDPGLGLRLIYFSYDVKMKEKGDIPEGYSVSREKKERFSLILESASTNQTSMYLCASRPQGSYNEQFFGPGTRLTVL.

The rearrangement uses TRBV11-1 and TRBJ2-5; 8 nucleotides match TRBD1. The CDR3 is 16 amino acids. Germline V gives CDR1 SGHAT, CDR2 FQDESV (reference sequence). V gave up 5 bases and J gave up 4 bases; unmatched junction bases: 12. This CDR3 is CASSRRTGRIRETQYF. CDR3 in DNA: TGTGCCAGCAGCCGTCGGACAGGGAGGATTAGAGAGACCCAGTACTTC. Full variable domain (rest looked up from reference TRBV11-1 and TRBJ2-5): EAEVAQSPRYKITEKSQAVAFWCDPISGHATLYWYRQILGQGPELLVQFQDESVVDDSQLPKDRFSAERLKGVDSTLKIQPAELGDSAMYLCASSRRTGRIRETQYFGPGTRLLVL.

The chain joins TRBV13 to TRBJ1-6; no clear D. V was trimmed by 0 bases and J by 7 bases, leaving 7 bases between them. There are 14 residues in the CDR3. Germline-derived CDR1 and CDR2 are PRHDT and FYEKMQ (reference sequence). CDR3 in DNA: TGTGCCAGCAGCTTAGGGCAGCGAAATTCACCCCTCCACTTT. It specifies CASSLGQRNSPLHF.

This chain connects TRBV10-3 to TRBJ2-7; TRBD1 matches 10 bases. This CDR3 comprises 13 residues. Germline trimming cut 7 bases from V and 5 bases from J; bases unmatched to any gene: 5. Germline V lookup: CDR1 ENHRY, CDR2 SYGVKD. The CDR3 region is CAITRTGGHEQYF. The CDR3 DNA reads as TGTGCCATCACCAGGACAGGGGGTCACGAGCAGTACTTC.

Points on this clone: At one boundary the junction diverges from the germline segment, which might be a read error. The chain uses TRBV18 and TRBJ1-1; possibly TRBD1 for D (6 bases). The CDR3 loop spans 14 amino acids. From germline, CDR1 is KGHSH and CDR2 LQKENI. CDR3 nucleotide sequence: TGTGCCAGCTCACCCGACAGGCAGGAGACCTTAAGGGGCTTT. Amino acid sequence: CASSPDRQETLRGF.